The rows below give T cell receptor beta chains drawn from one sample of a study of shared clonotypes between healthy human individuals. Only in-frame clones appear in the TCRdb table, and some are missing; sequencing was by immunoSEQ multiplex PCR. The table includes over a million clones, approximately 98.5% detected once. Source material: naive CD4+ T cells sorted from blood. Every receptor here comes from a man younger than 40 in good health. Both conserved end residues are part of each CDR3.

V gene	J gene	CDR3 protein
TRBV7-6	TRBJ1-2	CASSRDSAGSGYTF
TRBV5-4	TRBJ2-2	CASSLAPGQGAGELFF
TRBV2	TRBJ2-5	CASSVATSGDQETQYF
TRBV9	TRBJ2-7	CARNRDKSSYEQYF
TRBV7-3	TRBJ2-3	CASSSSTDTQYF
TRBV29-1	TRBJ2-1	CSVAGLAGNNEQFF
TRBV11-3	TRBJ2-2	CASSHGDGFSDTGELFF
TRBV28	TRBJ2-3	CASSPKGTSTDTQYF
TRBV5-1	TRBJ2-7	CASSLGLAGYYEQYF
TRBV11-3	TRBJ2-1	CASSLQDYNEQFF
TRBV7-8	TRBJ2-3	CASSSREGRTDTQYF
TRBV7-2	TRBJ2-6	CASTSNPSGANVLTF
TRBV5-1	TRBJ2-7	CASSLGQGVSYEQYF
TRBV5-1	TRBJ2-1	CASSLVSSGSYNEQFF
TRBV6-6	TRBJ1-4	CASRSRRGLGEKLFF
TRBV19	TRBJ2-7	CASSAGTSSSYEQYF
TRBV2	TRBJ2-1	CASSELSVSSYNEQFF
TRBV6-1	TRBJ2-3	CASQHYTDTQYF
TRBV18	TRBJ2-7	CASSPSPSVGEQYF
TRBV7-2	TRBJ2-3	CASSLYRSGASGREDTQYF
TRBV19	TRBJ1-1	CASSKRQLTWSEAFF
TRBV15	TRBJ2-5	CATSRGSGSETQYF
TRBV20-1	TRBJ2-1	CSAGPYNEQFF
TRBV11-2	TRBJ2-7	CASSLTWAGAHEQYF
TRBV7-9	TRBJ1-2	CASSLLGNGYTF
TRBV18	TRBJ1-5	CASSLTGAGDGNQPQHF
TRBV5-1	TRBJ2-7	CASHNSYEQYF
TRBV5-1	TRBJ2-7	CASSLAGINEQYF
TRBV19	TRBJ2-3	CASSPSSRHTDTQYF
TRBV14	TRBJ1-5	CASSQGENQPQHF
TRBV18	TRBJ1-5	CASSRQVGNQPQHF
TRBV11-3	TRBJ2-1	CASSPGTSGKISYNEQFF
TRBV7-2	TRBJ2-7	CASSLVRGYEQYF
TRBV6-5	TRBJ1-3	CASSSGAFSPGNTIYF
TRBV28	TRBJ2-1	CASSLASGYEQFF
TRBV28	TRBJ1-4	CASSGGIGGEKLFF
TRBV28	TRBJ2-3	CASSGYGSFTDTQYF
TRBV5-1	TRBJ2-1	CASSLVLDSDSYNEQFF
TRBV15	TRBJ2-3	CATSHPGGGTDTQYF
TRBV7-2	TRBJ2-7	CASSPPSAGYEQYF
TRBV5-4	TRBJ2-7	CASSLASRTGNYEQYF
TRBV27	TRBJ2-7	CASRQGAGAYEQYF
TRBV13	TRBJ2-1	CASSLRRERLYNEQFF
TRBV11-2	TRBJ2-1	CASSLWWTGGDNEQFF
TRBV5-1	TRBJ2-3	CASSEGGTDTQYF
TRBV19	TRBJ2-7	CASSTIAGQAYEQYF
TRBV5-1	TRBJ2-7	CASSHRDRAYEQYF
TRBV9	TRBJ2-7	CASSVSTSGSSSYEQYF
TRBV7-2	TRBJ2-1	CASSGLAGVANEQFF
TRBV5-4	TRBJ2-7	CASSLGQGRDYEQYF
TRBV18	TRBJ2-7	CASSPGTVNEQYF
TRBV6-5	TRBJ2-7	CASSPLGPSTLEQYF
TRBV5-1	TRBJ2-3	CASSLPGTRTDTQYF
TRBV7-9	TRBJ2-2	CASSLAWNTGELFF
TRBV6-6	TRBJ2-1	CASSYQRDLPRDEQFF